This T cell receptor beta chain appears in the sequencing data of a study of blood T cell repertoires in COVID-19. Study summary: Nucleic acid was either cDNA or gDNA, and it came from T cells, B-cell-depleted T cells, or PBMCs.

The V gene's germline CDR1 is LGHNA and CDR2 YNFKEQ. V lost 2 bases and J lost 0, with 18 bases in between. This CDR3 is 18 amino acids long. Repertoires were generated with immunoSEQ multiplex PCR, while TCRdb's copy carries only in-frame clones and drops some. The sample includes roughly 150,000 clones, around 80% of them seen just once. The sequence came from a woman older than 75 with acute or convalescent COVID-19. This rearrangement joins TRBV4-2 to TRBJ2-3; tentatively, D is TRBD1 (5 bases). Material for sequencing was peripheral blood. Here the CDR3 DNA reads TGTGCCAGCAGCCAAAACGTCAGACAGCGTTCTAGCACAGATACGCAGTATTTT. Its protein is CASSQNVRQRSSTDTQYF.